This T cell receptor beta chain was retrieved from a study of blood T cell repertoires in COVID-19. The authors' processing: Amplified reference gene primers provided the basis for estimating nucleated cell counts. Sequencing used immunoSEQ multiplex PCR; TCRdb keeps in-frame clones, though not all of them. V, J and clone size derive from that table, while D and trimming were established from the DNA sequence. The sample consists of 440,000 or so clones, approximately 90% of them appearing once. The clonotype originates from a woman aged 40 to 49 with COVID-19, enrolled during active disease. Sample: peripheral blood.

The CDR3 DNA is TGCAGCGTGACAGGGAGCACAGATACGCAGTATTTT. Translated: CSVTGSTDTQYF. The genes are TRBV29-1 and TRBJ2-3; 7 bases match TRBD1. The V segment lost 6 bases and the J segment 0 bases; nucleotides outside the gene matches: 0. Germline V gives CDR1 SQVTM, CDR2 ANQGSEA. The CDR3 is made up of 12 amino acids.